This T cell receptor beta chain was sequenced for a study of T cell changes during pregnancy in multiple sclerosis. Trimming left V 4 bases short and J 4 bases short, with 11 bases between. The V gene's germline CDR1 is LNHDA and CDR2 SQIVND (reference sequence). CDR3 length equals 14 residues. This clone was counted once. Assay: immunoSEQ multiplex PCR; the TCRdb copy retains only in-frame clones and omits some. Seen here are approximately 94,000 clones, about 90% observed once, and the top ten hold less than 2%. This chain joins TRBV19 and TRBJ2-1, with no clear D. This clonotype was obtained from a female donor with multiple sclerosis, enrolled in a pregnancy study. The starting material was peripheral blood, obtained after pregnancy. CDR3: CASSSRSKYNEQFF. The CDR3 nucleotides are TGTGCCAGTAGTAGTCGTAGTAAATACAATGAGCAGTTCTTC.